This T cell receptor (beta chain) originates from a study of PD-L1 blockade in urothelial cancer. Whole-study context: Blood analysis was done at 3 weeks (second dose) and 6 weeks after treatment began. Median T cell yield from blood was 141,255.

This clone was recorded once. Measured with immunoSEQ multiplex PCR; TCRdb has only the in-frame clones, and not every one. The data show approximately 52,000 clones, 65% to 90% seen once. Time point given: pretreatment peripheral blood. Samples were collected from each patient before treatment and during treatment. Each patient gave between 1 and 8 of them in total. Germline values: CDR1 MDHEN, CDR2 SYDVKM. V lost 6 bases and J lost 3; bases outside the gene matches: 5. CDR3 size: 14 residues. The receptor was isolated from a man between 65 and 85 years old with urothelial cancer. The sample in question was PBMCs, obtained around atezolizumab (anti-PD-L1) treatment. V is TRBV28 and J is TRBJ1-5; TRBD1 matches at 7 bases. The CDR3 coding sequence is TGTGCCAGCAGCTATGACAGGGTCAATCAGCCCCAGCATTTT. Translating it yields CASSYDRVNQPQHF.